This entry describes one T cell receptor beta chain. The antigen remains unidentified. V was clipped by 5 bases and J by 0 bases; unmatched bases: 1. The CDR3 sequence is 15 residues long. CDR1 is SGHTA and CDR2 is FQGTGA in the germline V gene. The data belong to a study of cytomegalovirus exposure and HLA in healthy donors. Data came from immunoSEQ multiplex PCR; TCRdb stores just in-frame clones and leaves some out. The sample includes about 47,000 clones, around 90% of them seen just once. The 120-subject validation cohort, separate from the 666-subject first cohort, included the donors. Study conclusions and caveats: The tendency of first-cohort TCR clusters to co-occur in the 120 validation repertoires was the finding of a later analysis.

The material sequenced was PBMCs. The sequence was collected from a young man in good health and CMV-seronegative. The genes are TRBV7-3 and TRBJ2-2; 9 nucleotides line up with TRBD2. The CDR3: CASSLAGSNTGELFF. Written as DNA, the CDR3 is TGTGCCAGCAGCCTAGCGGGATCGAACACCGGGGAGCTGTTTTTT.